The sequence of this T cell receptor beta chain was determined in a study of human T cells and chemical hapten exposure. As for the study in general: Doses of diphenylcyclopropenone went to the patients' scalps weekly throughout the approximately 26-week study.

CDR3 length equals 17 residues. As for time point: pre-sensitization, week 0. Specified treatment: therapeutic diphenylcyclopropenone sensitization with weekly scalp DPC. Unfractionated whole blood served as the source for total RNA extraction. TCRdb re-called the RACE reads through MiXCR, storing one row per CDR3 protein. The sample lists more than 150,000 distinct CDR3 sequences, approximately 31% occurring once. The clonotype originates from a young woman with alopecia areata. Some clones in this sample may be carry-over from other donors' samples. This specimen consisted of whole blood, obtained in connection with sensitization to the hapten diphenylcyclopropenone (DPC). The chain links TRBV21-1 to TRBJ2-1; the table's D gene call, TRBD1, was not cross checked with the DNA. TRBV21-1 is designated a pseudogene. The CDR3 DNA reads TGTGCCAGCAGGGGGGACAGGGCAATGAAGTCCTACAATGAGCAGTTCTTC. Translating it yields CASRGDRAMKSYNEQFF.